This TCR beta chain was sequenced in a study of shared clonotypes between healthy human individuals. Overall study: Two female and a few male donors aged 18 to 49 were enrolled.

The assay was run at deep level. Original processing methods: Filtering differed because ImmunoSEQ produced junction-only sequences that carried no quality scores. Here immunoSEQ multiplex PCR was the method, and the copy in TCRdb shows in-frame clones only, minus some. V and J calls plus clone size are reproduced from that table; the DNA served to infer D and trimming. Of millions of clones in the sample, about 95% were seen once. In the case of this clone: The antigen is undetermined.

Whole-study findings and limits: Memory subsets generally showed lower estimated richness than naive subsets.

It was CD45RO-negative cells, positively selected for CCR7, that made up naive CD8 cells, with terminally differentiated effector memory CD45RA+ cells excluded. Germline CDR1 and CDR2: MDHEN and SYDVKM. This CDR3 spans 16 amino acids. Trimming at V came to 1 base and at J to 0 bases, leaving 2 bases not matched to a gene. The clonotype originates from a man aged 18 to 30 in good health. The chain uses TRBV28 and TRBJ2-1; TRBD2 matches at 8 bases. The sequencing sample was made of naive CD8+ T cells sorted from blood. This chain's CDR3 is CASSLSGLGSYNEQFF. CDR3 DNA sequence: TGTGCCAGCAGTTTATCGGGACTAGGCTCCTACAATGAGCAGTTCTTC.